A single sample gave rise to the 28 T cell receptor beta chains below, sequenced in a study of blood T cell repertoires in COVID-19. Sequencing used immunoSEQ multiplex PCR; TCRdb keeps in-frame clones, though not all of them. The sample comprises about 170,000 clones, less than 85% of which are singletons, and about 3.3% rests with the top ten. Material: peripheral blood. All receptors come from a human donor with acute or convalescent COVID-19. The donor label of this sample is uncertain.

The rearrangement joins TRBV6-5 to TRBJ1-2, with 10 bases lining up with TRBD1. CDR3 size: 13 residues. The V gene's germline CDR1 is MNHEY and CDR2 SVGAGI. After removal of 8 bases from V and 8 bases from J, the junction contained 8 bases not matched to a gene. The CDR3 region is CASRGTGVVGYTF. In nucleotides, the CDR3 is TGTGCCAGCCGGGGGACAGGGGTCGTAGGCTACACCTTC.

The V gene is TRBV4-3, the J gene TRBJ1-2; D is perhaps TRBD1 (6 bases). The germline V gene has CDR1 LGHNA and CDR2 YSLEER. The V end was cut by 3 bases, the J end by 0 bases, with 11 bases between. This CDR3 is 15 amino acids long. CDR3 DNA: TGCGCCAGCAGCCAGCAGACAGGTTCTAACTATGGCTACACCTTC. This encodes CASSQQTGSNYGYTF.

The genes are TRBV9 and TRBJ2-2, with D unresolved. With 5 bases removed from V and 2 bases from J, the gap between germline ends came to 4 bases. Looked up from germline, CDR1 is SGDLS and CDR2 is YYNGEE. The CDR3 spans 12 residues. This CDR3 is CASSINTGELFF. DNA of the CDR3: TGTGCCAGCAGTATAAACACCGGGGAGCTGTTTTTT.

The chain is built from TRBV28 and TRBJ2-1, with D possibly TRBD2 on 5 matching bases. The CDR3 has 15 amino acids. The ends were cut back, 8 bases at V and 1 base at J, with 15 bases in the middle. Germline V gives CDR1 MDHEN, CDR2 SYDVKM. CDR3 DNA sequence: TGTGCCAGCGTCGGGGTAAGCCGTTCCTACAATGAGCAGTTCTTC. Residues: CASVGVSRSYNEQFF.

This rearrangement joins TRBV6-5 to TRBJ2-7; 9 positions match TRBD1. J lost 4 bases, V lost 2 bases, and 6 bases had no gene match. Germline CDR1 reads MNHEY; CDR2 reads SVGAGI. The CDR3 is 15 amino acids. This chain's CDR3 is CASSYSGTGRYEQYF. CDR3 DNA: TGTGCCAGCAGTTACAGCGGGACAGGGAGGTACGAGCAGTACTTC.

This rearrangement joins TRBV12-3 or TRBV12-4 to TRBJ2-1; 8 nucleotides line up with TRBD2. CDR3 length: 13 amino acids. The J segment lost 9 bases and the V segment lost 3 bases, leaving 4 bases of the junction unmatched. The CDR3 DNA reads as TGTGCCAGCAGTTTCGGGGGGGCCACTGAGCAGTTCTTC. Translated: CASSFGGATEQFF.

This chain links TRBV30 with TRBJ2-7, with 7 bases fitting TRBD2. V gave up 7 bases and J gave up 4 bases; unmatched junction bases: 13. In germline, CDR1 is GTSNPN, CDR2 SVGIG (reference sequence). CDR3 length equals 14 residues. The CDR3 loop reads CASPREGSKYEQYF. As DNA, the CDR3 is TGTGCCTCCCCGAGGGAGGGCAGTAAGTACGAGCAGTACTTC.

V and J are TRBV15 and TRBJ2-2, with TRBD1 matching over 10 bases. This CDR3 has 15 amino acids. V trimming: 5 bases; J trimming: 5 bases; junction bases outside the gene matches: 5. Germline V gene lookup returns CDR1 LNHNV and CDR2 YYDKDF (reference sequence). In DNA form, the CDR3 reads TGTGCCACCAGCCAAGGGACAGGGGAAACCGGGGAGCTGTTTTTT. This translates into CATSQGTGETGELFF.

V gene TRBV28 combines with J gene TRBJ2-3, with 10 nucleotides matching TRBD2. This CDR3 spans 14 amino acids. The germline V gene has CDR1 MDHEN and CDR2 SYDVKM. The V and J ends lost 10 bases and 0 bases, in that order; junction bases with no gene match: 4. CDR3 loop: CAIQRGGSTDTQYF. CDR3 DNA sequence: TGTGCCATTCAGCGGGGGGGTAGCACAGATACGCAGTATTTT.

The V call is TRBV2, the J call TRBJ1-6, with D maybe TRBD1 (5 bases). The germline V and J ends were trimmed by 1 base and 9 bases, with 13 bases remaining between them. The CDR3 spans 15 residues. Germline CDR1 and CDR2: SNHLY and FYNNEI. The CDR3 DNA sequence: TGTGCCAGCAGTGAAGAGAGCAGGGTCAGTTCACCCCTCCACTTT. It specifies CASSEESRVSSPLHF.

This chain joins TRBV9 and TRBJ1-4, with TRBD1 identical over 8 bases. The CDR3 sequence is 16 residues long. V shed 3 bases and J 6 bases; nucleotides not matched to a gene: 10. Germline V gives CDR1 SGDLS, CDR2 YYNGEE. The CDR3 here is CASSGISRTGYEKLFF. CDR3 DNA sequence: TGTGCCAGCAGCGGGATCAGTCGGACAGGGTATGAAAAACTGTTTTTT. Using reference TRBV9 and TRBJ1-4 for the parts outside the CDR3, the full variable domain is DSGVTQTPKHLITATGQRVTLRCSPRSGDLSVYWYQQSLDQGLQFLIQYYNGEERAKGNILERFSAQQFPDLHSELNLSSLELGDSALYFCASSGISRTGYEKLFFGSGTQLSVL.

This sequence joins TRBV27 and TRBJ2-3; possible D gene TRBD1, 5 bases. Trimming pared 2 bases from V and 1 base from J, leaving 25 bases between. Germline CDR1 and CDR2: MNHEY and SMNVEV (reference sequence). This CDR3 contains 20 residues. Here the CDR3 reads CASSLRGFKVAGHRTDTQYF. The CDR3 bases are TGTGCCAGCAGTTTAAGAGGCTTCAAGGTGGCAGGACATCGCACAGATACGCAGTATTTT.

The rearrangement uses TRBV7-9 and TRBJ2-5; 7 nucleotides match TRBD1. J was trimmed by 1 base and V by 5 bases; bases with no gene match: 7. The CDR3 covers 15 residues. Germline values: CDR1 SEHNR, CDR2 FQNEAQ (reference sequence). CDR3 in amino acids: CASSTLGQFQETQYF. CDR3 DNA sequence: TGTGCCAGCAGCACCTTGGGACAGTTCCAAGAGACCCAGTACTTC.

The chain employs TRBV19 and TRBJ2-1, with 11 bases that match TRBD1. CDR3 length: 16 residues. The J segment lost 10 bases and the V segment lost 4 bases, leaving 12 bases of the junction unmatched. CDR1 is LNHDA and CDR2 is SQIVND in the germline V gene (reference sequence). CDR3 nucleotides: TGTGCCAGTAGTAGAGGGACCGGGACAGGGGGAAAAGAGCAGTTCTTC. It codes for CASSRGTGTGGKEQFF.

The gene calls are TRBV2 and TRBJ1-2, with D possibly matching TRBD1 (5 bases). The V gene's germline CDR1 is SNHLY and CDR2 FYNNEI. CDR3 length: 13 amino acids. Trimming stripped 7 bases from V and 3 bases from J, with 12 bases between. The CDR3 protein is CASMGEVYYGYTF. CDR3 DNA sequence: TGTGCCAGCATGGGGGAGGTCTACTATGGCTACACCTTC.

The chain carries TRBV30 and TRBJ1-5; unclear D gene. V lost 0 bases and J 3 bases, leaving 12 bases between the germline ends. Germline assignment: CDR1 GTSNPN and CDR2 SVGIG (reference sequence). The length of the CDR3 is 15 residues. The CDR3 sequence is CAWSVYSGYNQPQHF. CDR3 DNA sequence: TGTGCCTGGAGTGTATATTCGGGGTACAATCAGCCCCAGCATTTT.

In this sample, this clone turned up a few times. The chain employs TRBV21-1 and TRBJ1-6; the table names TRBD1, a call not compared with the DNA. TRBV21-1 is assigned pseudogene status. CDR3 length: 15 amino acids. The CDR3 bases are TGTGCCAGCAGCAAATCGGGCAGGGGTAATTCACCCCTCCACTTT. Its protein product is CASSKSGRGNSPLHF.

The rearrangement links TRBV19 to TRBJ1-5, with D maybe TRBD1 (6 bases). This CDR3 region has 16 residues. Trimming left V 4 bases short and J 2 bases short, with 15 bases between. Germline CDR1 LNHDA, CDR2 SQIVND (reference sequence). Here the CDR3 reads CASSSGGLLGNQPQHF. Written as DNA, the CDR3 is TGTGCCAGTAGTAGCGGGGGGCTGCTTGGCAATCAGCCCCAGCATTTT.

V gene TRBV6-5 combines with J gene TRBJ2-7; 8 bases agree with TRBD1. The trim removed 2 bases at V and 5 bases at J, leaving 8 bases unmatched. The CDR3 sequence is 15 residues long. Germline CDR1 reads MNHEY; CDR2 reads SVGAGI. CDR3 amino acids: CASSYQGTGGNEQYF. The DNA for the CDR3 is TGTGCCAGCAGTTACCAAGGGACAGGAGGCAACGAGCAGTACTTC.

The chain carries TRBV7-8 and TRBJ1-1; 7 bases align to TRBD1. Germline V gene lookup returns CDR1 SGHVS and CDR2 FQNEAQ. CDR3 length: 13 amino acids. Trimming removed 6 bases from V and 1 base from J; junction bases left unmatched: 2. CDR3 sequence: CASSGQANTEAFF. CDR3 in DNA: TGTGCCAGCAGTGGACAGGCGAACACTGAAGCTTTCTTT. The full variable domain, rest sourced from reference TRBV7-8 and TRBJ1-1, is GAGVSQSPRYKVAKRGQDVALRCDPISGHVSLFWYQQALGQGPEFLTYFQNEAQLDKSGLPSDRFFAERPEGSVSTLKIQRTQQEDSAVYLCASSGQANTEAFFGQGTRLTVV.

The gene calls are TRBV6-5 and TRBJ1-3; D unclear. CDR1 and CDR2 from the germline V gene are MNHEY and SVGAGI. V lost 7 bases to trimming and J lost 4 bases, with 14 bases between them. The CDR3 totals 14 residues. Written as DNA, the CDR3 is TGTGCCAGCACCCCCAGGCGAGGGGGAAACACCATATATTTT. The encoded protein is CASTPRRGGNTIYF.

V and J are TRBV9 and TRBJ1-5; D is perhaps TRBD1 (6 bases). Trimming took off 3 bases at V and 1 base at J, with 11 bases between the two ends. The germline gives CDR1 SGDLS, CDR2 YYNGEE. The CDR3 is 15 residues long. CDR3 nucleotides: TGTGCCAGCAGCGCCACAGGGTACAGCAATCAGCCCCAGCATTTT. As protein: CASSATGYSNQPQHF.

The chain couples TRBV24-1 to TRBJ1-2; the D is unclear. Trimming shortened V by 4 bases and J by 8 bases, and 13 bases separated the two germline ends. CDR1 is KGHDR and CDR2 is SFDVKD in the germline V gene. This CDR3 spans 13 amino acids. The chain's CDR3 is CATSDSQGRGYTF. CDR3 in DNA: TGTGCCACCAGTGACTCACAAGGGAGAGGCTACACCTTC.

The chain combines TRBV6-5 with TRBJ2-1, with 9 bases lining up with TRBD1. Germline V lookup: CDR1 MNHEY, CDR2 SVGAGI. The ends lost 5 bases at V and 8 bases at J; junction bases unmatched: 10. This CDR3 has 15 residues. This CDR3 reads CASSTGRTGVYEQFF. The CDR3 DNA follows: TGTGCCAGCAGTACAGGGAGGACAGGGGTCTATGAGCAGTTCTTC.

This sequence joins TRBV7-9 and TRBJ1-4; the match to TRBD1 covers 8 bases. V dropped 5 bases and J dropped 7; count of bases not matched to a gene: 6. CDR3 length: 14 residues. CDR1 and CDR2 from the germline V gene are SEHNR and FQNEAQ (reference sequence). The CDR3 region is CASSPNRGSEKLFF. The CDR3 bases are TGTGCCAGCAGCCCTAACAGGGGGAGTGAAAAACTGTTTTTT.

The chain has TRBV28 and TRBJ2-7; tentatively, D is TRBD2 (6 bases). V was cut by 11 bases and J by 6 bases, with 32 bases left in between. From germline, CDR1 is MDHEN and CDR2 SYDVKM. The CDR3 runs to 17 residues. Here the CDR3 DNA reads TGTGCCGTATTAGGGTCGGTAGGCGGGGTGTTTCCCTCCGAGCAGTACTTC. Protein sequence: CAVLGSVGGVFPSEQYF.

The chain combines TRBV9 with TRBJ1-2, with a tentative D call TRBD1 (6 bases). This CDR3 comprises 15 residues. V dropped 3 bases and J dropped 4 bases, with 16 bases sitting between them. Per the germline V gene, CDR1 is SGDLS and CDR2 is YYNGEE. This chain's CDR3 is CASSAPREGGYGYTF. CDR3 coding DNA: TGTGCCAGCAGCGCGCCCCGGGAAGGGGGCTATGGCTACACCTTC.

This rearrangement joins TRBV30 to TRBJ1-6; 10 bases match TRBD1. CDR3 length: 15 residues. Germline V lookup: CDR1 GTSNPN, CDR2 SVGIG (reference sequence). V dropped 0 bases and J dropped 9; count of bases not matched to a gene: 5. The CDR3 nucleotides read TGTGCCTGGAGTGTAACCAGGACAGGGGGTTCACCCCTCCACTTT. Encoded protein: CAWSVTRTGGSPLHF. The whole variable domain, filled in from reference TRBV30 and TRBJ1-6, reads SQTIHQWPATLVQPVGSPLSLECTVEGTSNPNLYWYRQAAGRGLQLLFYSVGIGQISSEVPQNLSASRPQDRQFILSSKKLLLSDSGFYLCAWSVTRTGGSPLHFGNGTRLTVT.